This TCR beta chain derives from a study of blood T cell repertoires in COVID-19. Overall study context: From T cells, B-cell-depleted T cells, or PBMCs came the material, which was cDNA or gDNA.

Between the trimmed V and J ends, which lost 5 bases and 11 bases, there was a span of 19 bases. CDR1 and CDR2 (germline): LNHDA, SQIVND (reference sequence). The CDR3 length is 15 residues. Only in-frame clones appear in the TCRdb table, and some are missing; sequencing was by immunoSEQ multiplex PCR. The table shows around 170,000 clones, with 84% occurring only once. The sample holds a few counts of this clone. Sequencing was performed on PBMCs or T cells enriched from blood (not recorded which). The genes are TRBV19 and TRBJ1-6, with D possibly being TRBD1 (5 bases). The clonotype comes from a man in his fifties or sixties who had recovered from COVID-19. CDR3 protein: CASSGGTDGRAPLHF. The DNA for the CDR3 is TGTGCCAGTAGTGGGGGGACCGATGGTCGGGCACCCCTCCACTTT.